Each of the 14 T cell receptor beta chains below was sequenced from the same sample in a study of cytomegalovirus exposure and HLA in healthy donors. PCR used 60 Vbeta primers and 13 Jbeta primers. Assay: immunoSEQ multiplex PCR; the TCRdb copy retains only in-frame clones and omits some. The sample includes some 66,000 clones, more than 80% of them seen just once. Sequencing input: PBMCs. The receptors originated from a woman aged 25 to 45 in good health and CMV-seronegative.

Of note for this clone: The same CDR3 arises from other DNA sequences in this sample as well. CDR3 sequence (DNA): TGTGCCAGCAGCTTAGGGACAGGCGCGAACACCGGGGAGCTGTTTTTT. The encoded protein is CASSLGTGANTGELFF. This chain connects TRBV7-8 to TRBJ2-2; the match to TRBD1 covers 7 bases. CDR1 is SGHVS and CDR2 is FQNEAQ in the germline V gene. V gave up 1 base and J gave up 0 bases; unmatched junction bases: 2. This CDR3 has 16 amino acids.

The V gene is TRBV6-1, the J gene TRBJ1-3; D unresolved. Trimming left V 0 bases short and J 4 bases short, with 7 bases between. CDR1 MNHNS and CDR2 SASEGT come from the germline V gene. The CDR3 has 14 residues. This CDR3 reads CASSEASRGNTIYF. The CDR3 bases are TGTGCCAGCAGTGAAGCAAGCCGGGGAAACACCATATATTTT.

The chain couples TRBV10-1 to TRBJ1-1, with 7 bases identical to TRBD1. The CDR3 runs to 14 residues. The germline CDR1 and CDR2 sequences are WNHNN and SYGVQD (reference sequence). The V and J ends lost 5 bases and 5 bases, in that order; junction bases with no gene match: 8. CDR3 sequence: CASSPRTGGTEAFF. The CDR3 bases are TGCGCCAGCAGTCCTCGGACAGGTGGTACTGAAGCTTTCTTT.

This chain links TRBV6-5 with TRBJ2-3; weak D call: TRBD2 (5 bases). There are 15 residues in the CDR3. Per the germline V gene, CDR1 is MNHEY and CDR2 is SVGAGI. The V gene lost 6 bases and the J gene lost 2 bases, with 15 bases spanning the gap. CDR3 coding DNA: TGTGCCAGCAGCCTCGGACGGGGAGCCACAGATACGCAGTATTTT. Protein: CASSLGRGATDTQYF.

This clone was counted once. The chain has TRBV19 and TRBJ1-1; 10 bases match TRBD1. This CDR3 region has 17 residues. V dropped 0 bases and J dropped 6; count of bases not matched to a gene: 10. The germline V gene encodes CDR1 LNHDA and CDR2 SQIVND (reference sequence). The CDR3 is CASSIDPPGTGAAEAFF. CDR3 sequence (DNA): TGTGCCAGTAGTATAGATCCTCCCGGGACAGGGGCCGCTGAAGCTTTCTTT.

The J gene is TRBJ2-1, the V gene TRBV10-1, with 8 bases identical to TRBD2. Germline CDR1 is WNHNN and CDR2 is SYGVQD (reference sequence). The CDR3 is 14 residues long. The V segment lost 6 bases and the J segment 7 bases; nucleotides outside the gene matches: 8. Here the CDR3 reads CASSESGGGNEQFF. The CDR3 nucleotides are TGCGCCAGCAGCGAAAGCGGGGGTGGAAATGAGCAGTTCTTC.

The V call is TRBV4-1, the J call TRBJ1-2, with D maybe TRBD1 (5 bases). V lost 5 bases, J lost 8 bases, and 18 bases lay in between. Germline values: CDR1 MGHRA, CDR2 YSYEKL. The CDR3 runs to 14 residues. The CDR3 nucleotides read TGCGCCAGCAGCTCCCCCGGGGGGGTCCAAGGCTACACCTTC. It specifies CASSSPGGVQGYTF.

The chain employs TRBV6-1 and TRBJ1-3; perhaps TRBD1 as D (6 bases). The germline V gene encodes CDR1 MNHNS and CDR2 SASEGT. This CDR3 is 14 amino acids long. Deletions cut 6 bases from V and 7 bases from J, with 16 bases between. The chain's CDR3 is CASRGSTGSNTIYF. The CDR3 DNA reads as TGTGCCAGCAGGGGATCGACAGGCAGCAACACCATATATTTT.

A word on this clone: The sample carries other DNA sequences with the same CDR3. The chain links TRBV15 to TRBJ1-3, with a possible D match to TRBD1 (6 bases). The germline V gene has CDR1 LNHNV and CDR2 YYDKDF (reference sequence). This CDR3 is built from 16 residues. The V and J ends lost 0 bases and 0 bases respectively, with 9 bases between them. The DNA for the CDR3 is TGTGCCACCAGCAGAGATAGGGGGATCTCTGGAAACACCATATATTTT. This codes for CATSRDRGISGNTIYF.

The chain recombines TRBV19 with TRBJ2-5; the match to TRBD2 covers 9 bases. From germline, CDR1 is LNHDA and CDR2 SQIVND (reference sequence). V was pared by 3 bases and J by 7 bases, with 18 bases of the junction left unmatched. This CDR3 spans 18 amino acids. The CDR3 region has the DNA TGTGCCAGTAGTATCGGTGTAGGCGGGGGGGCCTTGGACGCGACCCAGTACTTC. Its protein product is CASSIGVGGGALDATQYF.

The rearrangement links TRBV5-1 to TRBJ1-2; D gene ambiguous. In germline, CDR1 is SGHRS, CDR2 YFSETQ. V gave up 0 bases and J gave up 8 bases, with 11 bases separating them. The CDR3 is 13 amino acids. Here the CDR3 reads CASSLAGIRGYTF. Written as DNA, the CDR3 is TGCGCCAGCAGCTTGGCCGGGATTAGGGGCTACACCTTC.

The J gene is TRBJ2-2, the V gene TRBV7-2; TRBD2 aligns across 9 bases. Germline loops: CDR1 SGHTA, CDR2 FQGNSA. This CDR3 spans 16 amino acids. V lost 4 bases to trimming and J lost 6 bases; unmatched junction nucleotides: 9. This chain's CDR3 is CASSSRGGGAPGELFF. In DNA, the CDR3 is TGTGCCAGCAGCTCCCGTGGCGGGGGGGCCCCCGGGGAGCTGTTTTTT.

This chain uses TRBV10-1 with TRBJ1-4; 11 positions match TRBD1. The CDR3 extends over 15 amino acids. V was pared by 4 bases and J by 8 bases, with 6 bases of the junction left unmatched. From germline, CDR1 is WNHNN and CDR2 SYGVQD (reference sequence). CDR3 nucleotides: TGCGCCAGCAGTGCGTTGGACAGGGGGCAGGAAAAACTGTTTTTT. This encodes CASSALDRGQEKLFF.

This clone occurred a few times. The genes are TRBV7-9 and TRBJ1-6, with 8 bases aligning to TRBD1. The CDR3 sequence is 16 residues long. From germline, CDR1 is SEHNR and CDR2 FQNEAQ (reference sequence). The V segment lost 1 base and the J segment 7 bases; nucleotides outside the gene matches: 6. CDR3 in amino acids: CASSLDGQGYNSPLHF. The CDR3 DNA follows: TGTGCCAGCAGCTTAGACGGACAGGGATACAATTCACCCCTCCACTTT.